This entry features one T cell receptor beta chain sequence. What it recognizes is unknown. This sample was taken from a study of vaccination effects on CD4 cells after COVID-19. V was clipped by 6 bases and J by 6 bases, with 31 bases between them. The V gene's germline CDR1 is MNHEY and CDR2 SMNVEV (reference sequence). This CDR3 comprises 19 residues. General observations from the study: In convalescent patients, vaccine-induced clones largely differed from infection-induced clones.

Clones were sequenced by immunoSEQ multiplex PCR, and TCRdb holds only the in-frame ones, with some missing. Among about 45,000 clones listed, roughly four fifths were seen once. Pools of viral peptides were used by the ViraFEST assay to expand antigen-specific CD4+ T cells ahead of sequencing. On approximately day 9 of culture, CD4+ T cells were separated out. A positive SARS-CoV-2 PCR test fell between March and December 2020. Every well got two million PBMC, which were grown with 8.5 to 10 IU/ml IL-2 and about 9.5 ug/ml peptides. The sequencing used CD4+ T cells from PBMCs cultured with a peptide pool, collected before COVID-19 vaccination. The TCR was taken from a human donor who had a prior SARS-CoV-2 infection. V gene TRBV27 combines with J gene TRBJ2-3; D might be TRBD1 or TRBD2, each matching 5 bases. In DNA form, the CDR3 reads TGTGCCAGCAGCTCGCCCCCCCCGGGACGGAAAGGGCACAGTGATACGCAGTATTTT. Its translation: CASSSPPPGRKGHSDTQYF.